This TCR beta chain was sequenced during a study of OX40 agonist ivuxolimab in advanced cancers. Describing the broader study: Ivuxolimab was a fully human IgG2 agonistic monoclonal antibody targeting the costimulatory receptor OX40 (CD134). Three dose-escalation patients achieved partial responses, one with hepatocellular carcinoma and two with cutaneous melanoma. The point of sequencing TCRbeta in the periphery was to test whether ivuxolimab changed TCR sequence diversity and drove clonal T-cell expansion. Intravenous ivuxolimab was administered to patients every 2 weeks at six dose levels: 0.01, 0.1, 0.3, 1.5, 3 and 10 mg/kg. The paper reports the monotherapy dose-escalation portion (N = 52 patients) of the phase I ivuxolimab trial. Patients were allowed to have had prior anti-PD-1, anti-PD-L1 or anti-CTLA-4 therapy, and around 43% of the dose-escalation patients had been treated with checkpoint inhibitors. Among the approximately 54 dose-escalation patients, roughly 20 had hepatocellular carcinoma, roughly 15 melanoma, 9 renal cell carcinoma and 9 head and neck cancer. In the dose-escalation cohort, nearly 85% of patients were male, and the mean age was around 65 years with a range of 23 to 79.

The trial excluded patients who had a history of autoimmune disease or were on systemic immunosuppression. In every dose cohort, peripheral blood was drawn for TCR sequencing at baseline, cycle 4 day 1, and cycle 7 day 1. Samples came from an open-label, multicenter, first-in-human phase I dose-escalation trial of ivuxolimab. The trial enrolled adults with locally advanced or metastatic head and neck squamous cell, hepatocellular, melanoma or renal cell carcinoma. CD4+ and CD8+ T cells were sorted separately from peripheral blood before TCR sequencing. Comment on this clone: What this receptor recognizes is not known. No qualities accompany the bases; no much larger clone lies one base away.

Genomic DNA was extracted from sorted cells for sequencing of the TCRbeta CDR3 region. TCRbeta CDR3 regions were sequenced using the immunoSEQ Assay. Held by TCRdb, this immuneACCESS table contains in-frame sequences only and omits some clones. Under half of the omission traces to an unresolved V gene where checked; the cause of the rest is unknown. In this sample the table shows around 60,000 clones, 80% to 95% of which occur a single time. Clones ranked in the top ten supply about 0.46% of the sample. Results and caveats for the whole study, not just this receptor: After ivuxolimab, CD8+ T cells had more expanded clones than CD4+ T cells on average. Partial responders in the 0.1-3.0 mg/kg groups had among the lowest normalized peripheral clonal expansion, especially among CD8+ T cells. Low levels of normalized T-cell clonal expansion were also seen in some patients who did not respond. At doses of 0.1 to 3.0 mg/kg, clonal expansion of both CD4+ and CD8+ blood T cells was observed from baseline to week 6. The antigen specificity of the clonally expanded peripheral T cells was not determined.

Reading the germline V gene (reference sequence) gives CDR1 SEHNR and CDR2 FQNEAQ. V is reduced by 5 bases and J by 10 bases, leaving a spacing of 14 bases between them. The CDR3 runs 12 amino acids, cysteine and phenylalanine included. Solely the CDR3 DNA is kept, with 36 bases framed from the first base. The sequence is built from TRBV7-9 and TRBJ1-1; no D segment can be confidently identified. Sequenced here: CD4+ or CD8+ T cells sorted from blood, sampled in a trial of the OX40 agonist ivuxolimab. This TCR came from an adult with an advanced solid tumor such as melanoma, head and neck, liver or kidney cancer. The nucleotides read TGTGCCAGCAGCCCCGACAACTCAGGAGCTTTCTTT. The encoded protein is CASSPDNSGAFF.